Listed here is a single TCR beta chain. Its recognized antigen is unknown. Per-base qualities were not stored, and no clone one base away is much larger. This specimen comes from a study of T cell responses to AZD1222 COVID-19 vaccine (dated by TCRdb to the early 2020s). Notes on the research overall: TCR sequencing covered some 250 trial participants: 200 to 220 given two doses of AZD1222 and about 26 given two doses of MenACWY control vaccine. Trial participants were enrolled into age subgroups of 18-55, 56-69 and 70-plus years, which contained roughly 150, 30 and 60 TCR-sequenced participants, respectively. General conclusions and limits of the study: In the small 56-69-year group, the increase in depth fell short of significance, most likely because of low power. Conclusions about previously exposed vaccinees are limited, since just six AZD1222 recipients were seropositive for SARS-CoV-2 at baseline. After two AZD1222 doses, spike-specific TCR breadth and depth were significantly higher than at day 0 and than in MenACWY recipients. The vaccine-associated CD4 TCRs covered the entire spike protein, and the dominant responses fell in regions 160-218 and 743-854. Participants were mostly white British, with more females than males. The authors suggested clonal diversity may have been underestimated. Reportedly, close to half of the unique spike-specific TCRs recognized epitopes lying outside the regions that are mutated in the B.1.351 and B.1.1.7 variants. Because no day 14 peak-response samples were available, repertoires were characterized only after the peak T cell response.

What the time point label conveys for this sample: about 28 days (+/-7) after the second vaccine dose. AZD1222 recipients whose second dose came at about 4 weeks and those whose second dose came at about 12 weeks were combined into one group, since spike-specific TCR depth and breadth did not differ between the two schedules. Samples from vaccinated people were obtained from the UK trials COV001 and COV002, which included a single-blind randomized controlled phase 2/3 trial of AZD1222 (ChAdOx1 nCoV-19) in healthy adults. Trial participant PBMC samples were collected at day 0 and day 28 after the second dose for TCRbeta chain sequencing. A distance of 15 bases separates the germline ends of V and J, which lose 2 bases and 4 bases respectively. The CDR3 spans 15 residues, from the cysteine through the phenylalanine. The DNA shown is the 45-base CDR3, in frame from base 1. The germline V gene encodes CDR1 MGHRA and CDR2 YSYEKL.

The CDR3 regions of human TCRbeta chains were subjected to immunosequencing. The authors processed their data as follows. Repertoire TCRs were matched against a reference library of SARS-CoV-2-specific TCRs generated with the MIRA antigen-specificity platform. Breadth was defined as the fraction of unique TCRs that were SARS-CoV-2-associated. Depth was defined as the fraction of total T cells that were SARS-CoV-2-associated. Each spike-specific TCR was assigned to its reactive spike region and to a CD4 or CD8 class using the MIRA data. Log10-transformed breadth and depth values were compared by one-way ANOVA with Sidak's multiple comparisons tests. This immuneACCESS table, as held by TCRdb, lists in-frame sequences with V and J called but not all clones. Of the missing ones, under half trace to an unresolved V gene in checked studies; the others have no known cause. That table furnishes V, J and clone size, whereas the DNA furnished D and trimming. The sample table holds 110,000 to 150,000 clones, of which 80% to 95% were seen once. Roughly 3% of the sample comes from the top ten.

The chain links TRBV4-1 with TRBJ2-7; TRBD2 is a possible D gene, resting on 6 matching bases. The sample consisted of peripheral blood, taken 28 days after the second AZD1222 dose. The clonotype originates from an adult who received the AZD1222 COVID-19 vaccine. The bases are TGCGCCAGCAGCCAATCACGGGAGAGTAGTTACGAGCAGTACTTC. The encoded protein is CASSQSRESSYEQYF.